These 13 T cell receptor beta chains were sequenced from one sample in a study of T cells after yellow fever vaccination. TCRdb passed the 5' RACE reads through MiXCR, listing each CDR3 protein once. The top ten clones hold more than 15% of a sample with 300,000 to 400,000 distinct CDR3 sequences, 8.7% of them seen once. Sequenced here: PBMCs, sampled on the day of the first yellow fever vaccination. Receptor source: a man between 18 and 29 years old who received the YFV17D yellow fever vaccine.

This clonotype showed up just a few times. DNA for the CDR3: TGTGCCAGCAGTGAGGGACAAGGGGACGCTCAGCCCCAGCATTTT. Protein product: CASSEGQGDAQPQHF. J is TRBJ1-5 and V is TRBV6-1; weak D call: TRBD1 (6 bases). Germline CDR1 and CDR2: MNHNS and SASEGT. CDR3 size: 15 residues. The ends were cut back, 3 bases at V and 6 bases at J, with 15 bases in the middle.

The chain recombines TRBV11-2 with TRBJ2-3; the D is unclear. The V and J ends lost 1 base and 4 bases respectively, with 12 bases between them. The CDR3 contains 15 residues. Germline lookup yields CDR1 SGHAT and CDR2 FQNNGV. In nucleotides, the CDR3 is TGTGCCAGCAGCTTAGCGCCGGATCGGGCAGATACGCAGTATTTT. Translating it yields CASSLAPDRADTQYF.

This chain connects TRBV7-2 to TRBJ2-3, with 8 bases identical to TRBD1. Trimming at V came to 6 bases and at J to 4 bases, leaving 9 bases not matched to a gene. CDR1 is SGHTA and CDR2 is FQGNSA in the germline V gene. This CDR3 spans 15 amino acids. The CDR3 nucleotides read TGTGCCAGCAGACCCACAGGGGGAACGGCAGATACGCAGTATTTT. Translating it yields CASRPTGGTADTQYF.

On this clonotype: Relative to the germline gene, one junction end is altered; a read error may explain this. The rearrangement joins TRBV3-1 to TRBJ2-7, with 12 bases aligning to TRBD1. The CDR3 totals 15 residues. Germline lookup yields CDR1 LGHDT and CDR2 YNNKEL (reference sequence). The CDR3 loop reads CASCQPGQGANEQYF. The CDR3, as DNA: TGTGCCAGCTGCCAGCCGGGACAGGGGGCCAACGAGCAGTACTTC.

A few counts support this clonotype. The chain combines TRBV19 with TRBJ2-5; the D gene is possibly TRBD1 (5 bases). CDR1 LNHDA and CDR2 SQIVND come from the germline V gene (reference sequence). V was pared by 5 bases and J by 2 bases, with 15 bases between. The CDR3 length is 15 residues. CDR3: CASSPRKQVQETQYF. The CDR3 nucleotides read TGTGCCAGTAGTCCACGCAAACAGGTTCAAGAGACCCAGTACTTC.

This clonotype turned up a few times. The chain recombines TRBV7-2 with TRBJ1-3; D is uncertain. Germline V lookup: CDR1 SGHTA, CDR2 FQGNSA. The CDR3 totals 12 residues. V lost 5 bases and J lost 8, with 10 bases in between. The CDR3 sequence is CASSTTGDTIYF. In DNA, the CDR3 is TGTGCCAGCAGCACAACGGGTGACACCATATATTTT.

The rearrangement uses TRBV6-2 or TRBV6-3 and TRBJ2-3; TRBD2 matches 8 bases. V trimming: 2 bases; J trimming: 3 bases; junction bases outside the gene matches: 7. The CDR3 runs to 16 residues. Germline V gene data show CDR1 as MNHEY and CDR2 as SVGEGT. In DNA form, the CDR3 reads TGTGCCAGCAGTTACCTTGGCGGGGGGCCAACAGATACGCAGTATTTT. Its translation: CASSYLGGGPTDTQYF.

The sample holds many counts of this clonotype. This chain uses TRBV12-3 or TRBV12-4 with TRBJ1-3, with 7 nucleotides matching TRBD1. The V and J ends lost 6 bases and 2 bases, in that order; junction bases with no gene match: 7. The CDR3 is made up of 15 amino acids. DNA of the CDR3: TGTGCCAGCAGGTGGGACAGCCTTACTGGAAACACCATATATTTT. This gives the protein CASRWDSLTGNTIYF.

This clonotype was counted between two and nine times. J is TRBJ2-1 and V is TRBV5-1; TRBD2 agrees at 7 bases. The V gene's germline CDR1 is SGHRS and CDR2 YFSETQ. There are 15 residues in the CDR3. The junction had 8 bases not matched to a gene; V was cut back by 4 bases and J by 4 bases. CDR3 region: CASSGLGGIYNEQFF. CDR3 nucleotides: TGCGCCAGCAGCGGCTTGGGGGGGATATACAATGAGCAGTTCTTC.

The V call is TRBV24-1, the J call TRBJ2-2; D not certain. V lost 2 bases to trimming and J lost 2 bases, with 8 bases between them. The germline V gene encodes CDR1 KGHDR and CDR2 SFDVKD. The CDR3 has 15 amino acids. The CDR3: CATSDSTKNTGELFF. The CDR3 nucleotides are TGTGCCACCAGTGATTCGACAAAAAACACCGGGGAGCTGTTTTTT.

The CDR3 DNA reads TGCGCCAGCAGCCAAGATTTCCCTACGGGGAATTCACCCCTCCACTTT. Its protein is CASSQDFPTGNSPLHF. The chain joins TRBV4-3 to TRBJ1-6; D call uncertain. Trimming took off 0 bases at V and 7 bases at J, with 13 bases between the two ends. Germline CDR1 LGHNA, CDR2 YSLEER. The CDR3 is 16 residues long.

This clonotype was recorded at least ten times. This chain joins TRBV11-2 and TRBJ1-1, with D hard to call. The CDR3 covers 14 residues. The V end lost 2 bases, the J end lost 1 base, and 8 bases lay between the germline ends. Germline V gives CDR1 SGHAT, CDR2 FQNNGV. CDR3 nucleotides: TGTGCCAGCAGCTTACTACGACGGAACACTGAAGCTTTCTTT. Translating gives CASSLLRRNTEAFF.

The chain has TRBV3-1 and TRBJ1-5; 7 bases are shared with TRBD1. Germline CDR1 is LGHDT and CDR2 is YNNKEL (reference sequence). The CDR3 loop spans 13 amino acids. With 4 bases clipped from V and 7 bases from J, the junction kept 4 bases outside the gene matches. The CDR3 reads CASSRQGMQPQHF. The CDR3 coding sequence is TGTGCCAGCAGCCGACAGGGCATGCAGCCCCAGCATTTT.